This T cell receptor (beta chain) derives from a study of human CD4 T cells and Enterobacteriaceae. Memory CD4+ T cells were sorted as all CD4+ cells except CD45RA+CCR7+CD95- naive cells, over 98% pure. The germline V gene has CDR1 GTSNPN and CDR2 SVGIG (reference sequence). The CDR3 consists of 15 residues. The J segment lost 5 bases and the V segment lost 3 bases, leaving 12 bases of the junction unmatched. The protocol was immunoSEQ multiplex PCR, while the TCRdb copy is restricted to in-frame clones and leaves out a portion. Of fewer than 35,000 clones in the sample, roughly 80% are singletons; the top ten hold roughly 0.96%.

This clonotype originated in a human donor in good health. V usage is TRBV30 and J usage is TRBJ2-5; 7 positions match TRBD2. Specimen: memory CD4+ T cells from blood. In DNA, the CDR3 is TGTGCCTGGAGGGGGGGGAAAGCAGACGCGGAGACCCAGTACTTC. Translated: CAWRGGKADAETQYF.